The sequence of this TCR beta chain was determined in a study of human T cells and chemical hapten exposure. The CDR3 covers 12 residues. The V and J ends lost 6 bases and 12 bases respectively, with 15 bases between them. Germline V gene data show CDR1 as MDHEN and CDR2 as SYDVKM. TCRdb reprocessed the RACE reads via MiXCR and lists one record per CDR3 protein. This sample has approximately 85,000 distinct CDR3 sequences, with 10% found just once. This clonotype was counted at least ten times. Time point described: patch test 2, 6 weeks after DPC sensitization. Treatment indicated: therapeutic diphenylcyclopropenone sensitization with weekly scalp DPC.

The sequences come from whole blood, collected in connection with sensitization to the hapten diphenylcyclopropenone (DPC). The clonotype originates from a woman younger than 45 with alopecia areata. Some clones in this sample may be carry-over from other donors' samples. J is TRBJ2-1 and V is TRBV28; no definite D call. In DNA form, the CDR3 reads TGTGCCAGCAGCCGGCTGCCTGGCCCGCAGTTCTTC. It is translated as CASSRLPGPQFF. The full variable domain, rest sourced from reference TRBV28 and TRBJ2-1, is DVKVTQSSRYLVKRTGEKVFLECVQDMDHENMFWYRQDPGLGLRLIYFSYDVKMKEKGDIPEGYSVSREKKERFSLILESASTNQTSMYLCASSRLPGPQFFGPGTRLTVL.